The rows below give T cell receptor beta chains drawn from one sample of a study of blood T cell repertoires in COVID-19. Profiled with immunoSEQ multiplex PCR; TCRdb holds only in-frame clones, not every one. The table shows 190,000 or so clones, with 87% occurring only once. The material sequenced was PBMCs or T cells enriched from blood (not recorded which). These receptors came from a young man with acute COVID-19. CDR3s include the opening cysteine and the closing phenylalanine or tryptophan. The order of the fields is J gene, V gene, clone size, CDR3 length, D gene, CDR3 protein, CDR3 DNA. D genes are given only for firm matches. Some rows mark clone size as missing; the rest say once, few, many or name a class of expanded clone.

TRBJ1-3,TRBV7-2,.,14,TRBD1,CASSPQGAGNTIYF,TGTGCCAGCAGCCCACAGGGGGCGGGAAACACCATATATTTT
TRBJ2-7,TRBV28,.,17,TRBD1,CASSFGTGARYSYEQYF,TGTGCCAGCAGTTTTGGGACAGGGGCCCGCTACTCCTACGAGCAGTACTTC
TRBJ2-4,TRBV10-1,once,12,.,CASSESSGQTDF,TGCGCCAGCAGTGAGTCGAGCGGACAGACCGACTTC
TRBJ1-1,TRBV7-9,.,15,TRBD1,CASTKSLRDRGKAFF,TGTGCCAGCACCAAAAGCCTCCGGGACAGGGGAAAAGCTTTCTTT
TRBJ2-1,TRBV9,few,16,TRBD1,CASSANPWTGMNEQFF,TGTGCCAGCAGCGCCAACCCCTGGACAGGGATGAATGAGCAGTTCTTC
TRBJ1-5,TRBV28,.,14,TRBD1,CASSLWGDSQPQHF,TGTGCCAGCAGTTTATGGGGGGACAGTCAGCCCCAGCATTTT
TRBJ2-3,TRBV7-6,.,17,TRBD2,CASSFRSGRTYTDTQYF,TGTGCCAGCAGCTTTCGTAGCGGGAGGACATACACAGATACGCAGTATTTT
TRBJ1-2,TRBV4-3,.,15,TRBD1,CASSKDRGGLGGYTF,TGCGCCAGCAGCAAGGACCGAGGGGGCCTTGGTGGCTACACCTTC
TRBJ2-7,TRBV28,.,15,.,CASSLGSNGLYEQYF,TGTGCCAGCAGTTTGGGCTCGAATGGCCTCTACGAGCAGTACTTC
TRBJ1-5,TRBV19,.,15,.,CASSISFLGAQPQHF,TGTGCCAGTAGTATCTCCTTCTTGGGAGCACAGCCCCAGCATTTT
TRBJ2-5,TRBV7-2,.,14,TRBD1,CASSPNGQGGTQYF,TGTGCCAGCAGCCCGAACGGACAGGGAGGGACCCAGTACTTC
TRBJ2-1,TRBV30,.,18,TRBD2,CAWRESGRARSSYNEQFF,TGTGCCTGGAGGGAGTCCGGGAGGGCCCGTAGCTCCTACAATGAGCAGTTCTTC
TRBJ2-1,TRBV4-3,.,15,.,CASSQAGGKYNEQFF,TGCGCCAGCAGCCAAGCCGGCGGGAAATACAATGAGCAGTTCTTC
TRBJ1-1,TRBV13,.,14,.,CASSLSRGFTEAFF,TGTGCCAGCAGCTTATCCAGAGGGTTTACTGAAGCTTTCTTT
TRBJ1-1,TRBV20-1,.,11,.,CSVYRNTEAFF,TGCAGTGTATACAGGAACACTGAAGCTTTCTTT
TRBJ1-5,TRBV6-5,.,16,TRBD1,CASSYSPGTDNQPQHF,TGTGCCAGCAGTTACTCGCCCGGGACAGACAATCAGCCCCAGCATTTT
TRBJ2-7,TRBV6-5,.,15,TRBD2,CASSWTSGPSYEQYF,TGTGCCAGCAGTTGGACTAGCGGACCCTCCTACGAGCAGTACTTC
TRBJ2-2,TRBV6-5,.,14,TRBD2,CASSSLAGSGELFF,TGTGCCAGCAGTTCTTTAGCGGGGAGCGGGGAGCTGTTTTTT
TRBJ2-7,TRBV29-1,.,16,TRBD1,CSVLGTGGLRSYEQYF,TGCAGCGTCCTTGGGACAGGGGGCCTTCGGTCCTACGAGCAGTACTTC
TRBJ2-5,TRBV5-1,.,16,TRBD2,CASSAGLAGRGETQYF,TGCGCCAGCAGCGCGGGACTAGCGGGAAGAGGGGAGACCCAGTACTTC
TRBJ2-5,TRBV7-9,.,14,.,CASLAYPSRETQYF,TGTGCCAGCCTAGCTTACCCCTCAAGGGAGACCCAGTACTTC
TRBJ2-2,TRBV4-1,.,20,TRBD2,CASSQLTGTSGRKNTGELFF,TGCGCCAGCAGCCAATTGACCGGGACTAGCGGGAGGAAAAACACCGGGGAGCTGTTTTTT
TRBJ1-4,TRBV27,.,15,TRBD1,CASRRPGTGVEKLFF,TGTGCCAGCAGACGTCCCGGGACAGGGGTGGAAAAACTGTTTTTT
TRBJ2-3,TRBV28,few,12,.,CASSFVGSTQYF,TGTGCCAGCAGTTTCGTGGGGAGCACGCAGTATTTT
TRBJ1-2,TRBV5-3,once,14,.,CARSRDRTDYGYTF,TGTGCCAGAAGCCGAGACAGGACAGACTATGGCTACACCTTC
TRBJ2-5,TRBV19,.,14,.,CASSIGGSVETQYF,TGTGCCAGTAGTATAGGGGGCAGCGTGGAGACCCAGTACTTC
TRBJ2-1,TRBV5-4,.,13,TRBD1,CASSRDSYNEQFF,TGTGCCAGCAGCCGGGACAGCTACAATGAGCAGTTCTTC
TRBJ2-7,TRBV6-4,.,14,TRBD2,CARGGLAASYEQYF,TGTGCCAGGGGGGGACTAGCGGCCTCCTACGAGCAGTACTTC
TRBJ2-1,TRBV6-4,.,15,.,CASSDSTRRPNEQFF,TGTGCCAGCAGTGACTCGACCCGGAGACCCAATGAGCAGTTCTTC
TRBJ2-7,TRBV9,.,15,.,CASSVSSGSSYEQYF,TGTGCCAGCAGCGTCTCGTCTGGGAGCTCCTACGAGCAGTACTTC
TRBJ1-4,TRBV29-1,.,11,.,CSVADLGELFF,TGCAGCGTTGCCGATCTCGGGGAACTGTTTTTT
TRBJ2-3,TRBV5-1,many,12,.,CASRAGTDTQYF,TGCGCCAGCAGGGCAGGCACAGATACGCAGTATTTT
TRBJ2-7,TRBV10-1,.,15,TRBD1,CASSEATGTPYEQYF,TGCGCCAGCAGTGAGGCGACAGGGACCCCCTACGAGCAGTACTTC
TRBJ1-1,TRBV6-5,.,16,.,CASSYPGTEENTEAFF,TGTGCCAGCAGTTACCCGGGGACTGAGGAGAACACTGAAGCTTTCTTT
TRBJ2-2,TRBV6-1,once,15,.,CASSRESGNTGELFF,TGTGCCAGCAGTAGGGAAAGCGGAAACACCGGGGAGCTGTTTTTT
TRBJ1-1,TRBV29-1,.,12,TRBD1,CSAQGANTEAFF,TGCAGCGCACAGGGGGCGAACACTGAAGCTTTCTTT
TRBJ1-3,TRBV3-1/TRBV3-2,.,14,.,CASSQTDSGNTIYF,TGTGCCAGCAGCCAAACAGACTCTGGAAACACCATATATTTT
TRBJ1-4,TRBV19,.,15,.,CASSIERRQHEKLFF,TGTGCCAGTAGTATAGAGAGGCGACAGCATGAAAAACTGTTTTTT
TRBJ1-5,TRBV19,.,14,.,CASTGSFGNQPQHF,TGTGCCAGTACGGGGTCATTTGGCAATCAGCCCCAGCATTTT